The table lists the clone carrying this TCR beta chain with many counts. The antigen is not known. These data belong to a study of CD8+CD57+ T cells in acquired aplastic anemia. Study as a whole: The study obtained an average of 3.2 ug of DNA from sorted CD4+ and CD8+ cells. CD4+ cell libraries from healthy donors averaged approximately 10 million reads. Study-level points and caveats: Patient and control CD8+ Simpson's diversity was not significantly different. Patients and controls shared nearly 30 CD8+ CDR3 sequences, which appeared highly expressed in patients and within their immunodominant clones.

The germline V gene has CDR1 DFQATT and CDR2 SNEGSKA (reference sequence). V was clipped by 3 bases and J by 6 bases, with 12 bases between them. The CDR3 has 14 residues. For CDR3 and TCR beta VDJ profiling, genomic DNA was the template used. Via MiXCR, TCRdb re-called the reads, giving one row per CDR3 protein. The table records about 220,000 distinct CDR3 sequences, approximately 35% of them present only once. The chain couples TRBV20-1 to TRBJ1-6; unclear D gene. The clonotype originates from a human donor in good health, serving as a control. The sequenced material came from sorted CD4+, CD8+, or CD8+CD57+ T cells (not recorded which) from PBMCs. The CDR3 DNA reads TGCAGTGCTAGGACGCAAGCTGGTAATTCACCCCTCCACTTT. As protein: CSARTQAGNSPLHF.